One and the same sample provided the 10 T cell receptor beta chains below, sequenced in a study of control samples from healthy donors and cancer patients. Repertoires were generated with immunoSEQ multiplex PCR, while TCRdb's copy carries only in-frame clones and drops some. This table holds 390,000 or so clones, 75% to 95% found once. Sequencing was carried out using PBMCs. The receptors originated from a middle-aged man with head and neck cancer.

The chain links TRBV7-2 to TRBJ1-2; D is undetermined. Trimming removed 1 base from V and 4 bases from J, with 10 bases in between. There are 14 residues in the CDR3. The germline V gene has CDR1 SGHTA and CDR2 FQGNSA. CDR3 in DNA: TGTGCCAGCAGCTTAGAAAGGCAATCCTATGGCTACACCTTC. Residues: CASSLERQSYGYTF.

The chain combines TRBV27 with TRBJ2-7; 13 nucleotides line up with TRBD2. The germline V gene has CDR1 MNHEY and CDR2 SMNVEV (reference sequence). V shed 6 bases and J 2 bases; nucleotides not matched to a gene: 4. This CDR3 comprises 15 residues. The CDR3 loop is CASRGLAGATYEQYF. The CDR3 nucleotides read TGTGCCAGCAGAGGACTAGCGGGAGCCACCTACGAGCAGTACTTC.

This clone was detected only a few times. The gene calls are TRBV28 and TRBJ2-7; 8 bases fit TRBD2. CDR1 is MDHEN and CDR2 is SYDVKM in the germline V gene. The CDR3 sequence is 15 residues long. V shed 6 bases and J 0 bases; nucleotides not matched to a gene: 7. Here the CDR3 reads CASSPPGGGSYEQYF. The CDR3, as DNA: TGTGCCAGCAGCCCACCGGGGGGGGGCTCCTACGAGCAGTACTTC. Supplemented by reference TRBV28 and TRBJ2-7, the full variable domain reads DVKVTQSSRYLVKRTGEKVFLECVQDMDHENMFWYRQDPGLGLRLIYFSYDVKMKEKGDIPEGYSVSREKKERFSLILESASTNQTSMYLCASSPPGGGSYEQYFGPGTRLTVT.

This chain joins TRBV30 and TRBJ1-5; D may be TRBD1 (5 bases). The length of the CDR3 is 14 residues. The V gene's germline CDR1 is GTSNPN and CDR2 SVGIG (reference sequence). The V end was cut by 0 bases, the J end by 5 bases, with 11 bases between. This CDR3 is CAWSVRGGDQPQHF. CDR3 DNA: TGTGCCTGGAGTGTAAGGGGAGGGGATCAGCCCCAGCATTTT.

The chain combines TRBV9 with TRBJ2-3, with D unresolved. V gave up 1 base and J gave up 4 bases, with 7 bases separating them. The V gene's germline CDR1 is SGDLS and CDR2 YYNGEE. The CDR3 is made up of 13 amino acids. The CDR3 region has the DNA TGTGCCAGCAGCGTAACAAGTTCAGATACGCAGTATTTT. This sequence encodes CASSVTSSDTQYF.

The rearrangement joins TRBV7-2 to TRBJ2-7, with no clear D. CDR1 SGHTA and CDR2 FQGNSA come from the germline V gene. V was clipped by 5 bases and J by 2 bases, with 7 bases between them. The CDR3 length is 12 residues. CDR3 nucleotides: TGTGCCAGCAGCGTAACAGCCTACGAGCAGTACTTC. Protein sequence: CASSVTAYEQYF.

This chain connects TRBV28 to TRBJ1-2, with D perhaps TRBD1 (6 bases). V shed 6 bases and J shed 0 bases, with 14 bases lying between them. CDR3 size: 15 residues. Germline V lookup: CDR1 MDHEN, CDR2 SYDVKM. The CDR3 DNA follows: TGTGCCAGCAGGCCGACAGGTCAAGCTAACTATGGCTACACCTTC. Translated: CASRPTGQANYGYTF.

The rearrangement links TRBV2 to TRBJ2-7, with a weak D call TRBD2 (6 bases). V shed 4 bases and J shed 3 bases, with 25 bases lying between them. This CDR3 spans 18 amino acids. Germline V gene data show CDR1 as SNHLY and CDR2 as FYNNEI. CDR3 sequence reads: CASSATGSAWGTFYEQYF. In DNA, the CDR3 is TGTGCCAGCAGTGCCACGGGTAGCGCGTGGGGGACTTTCTACGAGCAGTACTTC.

The chain has TRBV28 and TRBJ2-1; D is possibly TRBD2 (6 bases). The CDR3 contains 15 residues. The germline V and J ends were trimmed by 3 bases and 5 bases, with 14 bases remaining between them. Germline CDR1 and CDR2: MDHEN and SYDVKM. CDR3 sequence (DNA): TGTGCCAGCAGTTTTAGGAGGGGTGTTGACAATGAGCAGTTCTTC. Amino acids: CASSFRRGVDNEQFF.

The chain employs TRBV15 and TRBJ1-3, with 9 bases lining up with TRBD1. The CDR3 contains 14 residues. The J segment lost 3 bases and the V segment lost 6 bases, leaving 3 bases of the junction unmatched. CDR1 is LNHNV, CDR2 YYDKDF, per germline (reference sequence). CDR3 DNA: TGTGCCACCAGTAGGACAGGGGATGGAAACACCATATATTTT. Protein product: CATSRTGDGNTIYF.